The 29 T cell receptor beta chains below come from one sample, sequenced in a study of blood T cell repertoires in COVID-19. Produced via immunoSEQ multiplex PCR; TCRdb's table is partial and in-frame only. The top ten clones hold approximately 6.8% of a sample with under 350,000 clones, approximately 92% of them seen once. What was sequenced was peripheral blood. These receptors were collected from a woman aged 25 to 39 with COVID-19, enrolled during active disease.

The chain couples TRBV5-8 to TRBJ1-2; the D gene is possibly TRBD1 (6 bases). CDR1 is SGHTS and CDR2 is YDEGEE in the germline V gene. Between the trimmed V and J ends, which lost 4 bases and 7 bases, there was a span of 11 bases. The CDR3 loop spans 12 amino acids. The CDR3 reads CASSDRQAGYTF. The CDR3, as DNA: TGTGCCAGCAGCGATCGACAGGCTGGCTACACCTTC.

The chain carries TRBV24-1 and TRBJ2-1, with 8 bases aligning to TRBD2. The CDR3 runs to 16 residues. CDR1 and CDR2 from the germline V gene are KGHDR and SFDVKD. The V and J ends lost 3 bases and 2 bases, in that order; junction bases with no gene match: 5. This CDR3 reads CATSDMGSGTYNEQFF. Written as DNA, the CDR3 is TGTGCCACCAGTGATATGGGTAGCGGGACCTACAATGAGCAGTTCTTC.

The V and J genes are TRBV6-2 or TRBV6-3 and TRBJ2-2, with 7 bases aligning to TRBD1. In germline, CDR1 is MNHEY, CDR2 SVGEGT. The V gene end was trimmed by 2 bases and the J gene end by 4 bases; junction bases not matched to a gene: 7. This CDR3 is built from 16 residues. CDR3 sequence: CASSYKGGSGTGELFF. The CDR3 coding sequence is TGTGCCAGCAGTTACAAAGGGGGCTCAGGCACCGGGGAGCTGTTTTTT.

About this clone: The sample carries other DNA sequences with the same CDR3. The chain is built from TRBV30 and TRBJ2-7; D might be TRBD1 (6 bases). CDR1 GTSNPN and CDR2 SVGIG come from the germline V gene (reference sequence). V gave up 0 bases and J gave up 3 bases, with 6 bases separating them. The CDR3 sequence is 12 residues long. CDR3 sequence (DNA): TGTGCCTGGAGTGTACAGGGCTACGAGCAGTACTTC. Translated: CAWSVQGYEQYF.

The DNA for the CDR3 is TGTGCCAGCAGTTTAAATGTCGATCAGCCCCAGCATTTT. It specifies CASSLNVDQPQHF. This chain connects TRBV27 to TRBJ1-5; D uncertain. The CDR3 totals 13 residues. Germline-derived CDR1 and CDR2 are MNHEY and SMNVEV (reference sequence). V lost 2 bases and J lost 5, with 7 bases in between.

The chain links TRBV28 to TRBJ2-5, with 10 bases lining up with TRBD1. The CDR3 extends over 16 amino acids. The V gene's germline CDR1 is MDHEN and CDR2 SYDVKM. V trimming: 4 bases; J trimming: 3 bases; junction bases outside the gene matches: 8. The CDR3 is CASSSYRQGAKETQYF. CDR3 bases: TGTGCCAGCAGTTCCTATCGACAGGGGGCGAAAGAGACCCAGTACTTC.

The V call is TRBV30, the J call TRBJ1-1; D call uncertain. CDR1 and CDR2 from the germline V gene are GTSNPN and SVGIG (reference sequence). This CDR3 comprises 12 residues. Trimming stripped 2 bases from V and 5 bases from J, with 9 bases between. The CDR3 protein is CAWSKRETEAFF. The CDR3 coding sequence is TGTGCCTGGAGTAAACGGGAAACTGAAGCTTTCTTT. The full variable domain, in which reference TRBV30 and TRBJ1-1 provide the parts outside the CDR3, is SQTIHQWPATLVQPVGSPLSLECTVEGTSNPNLYWYRQAAGRGLQLLFYSVGIGQISSEVPQNLSASRPQDRQFILSSKKLLLSDSGFYLCAWSKRETEAFFGQGTRLTVV.

This chain links TRBV6-5 with TRBJ2-3, with 12 bases that match TRBD2. Germline trimming cut 6 bases from V and 6 bases from J; bases unmatched to any gene: 4. Germline lookup yields CDR1 MNHEY and CDR2 SVGAGI. This CDR3 has 14 amino acids. The CDR3 DNA sequence: TGTGCCAGCAGCGGACTAGCGGGACTGGATACGCAGTATTTT. Its translation is CASSGLAGLDTQYF.

The chain joins TRBV18 to TRBJ2-5; the match to TRBD1 covers 9 bases. The germline CDR1 and CDR2 sequences are KGHSH and LQKENI. Unmatched junction bases numbered 4, after V lost 6 bases and J lost 5 bases. The CDR3 has 13 residues. CDR3 DNA: TGTGCCAGCTCCCTCGGGACAGGGGAGACCCAGTACTTC. It yields the protein CASSLGTGETQYF.

The J gene is TRBJ2-2, the V gene TRBV5-1, with 12 bases identical to TRBD2. V lost 6 bases to trimming and J lost 7 bases; unmatched junction nucleotides: 16. The CDR3 totals 18 residues. CDR1 is SGHRS, CDR2 YFSETQ, per germline. In DNA form, the CDR3 reads TGCGCCAGCAATTTGGGCGGACTAGCGGGAATTGGCGGCGGGGAGCTGTTTTTT. It codes for CASNLGGLAGIGGGELFF. The full variable domain, in which reference TRBV5-1 and TRBJ2-2 provide the parts outside the CDR3, is KAGVTQTPRYLIKTRGQQVTLSCSPISGHRSVSWYQQTPGQGLQFLFEYFSETQRNKGNFPGRFSGRQFSNSRSEMNVSTLELGDSALYLCASNLGGLAGIGGGELFFGEGSRLTVL.

This clone was seen only a few times. The chain employs TRBV30 and TRBJ1-1, with D perhaps TRBD1 (6 bases). From germline, CDR1 is GTSNPN and CDR2 SVGIG (reference sequence). V was cut by 1 base and J by 7 bases, with 10 bases left in between. The CDR3 covers 12 residues. The CDR3, as DNA: TGTGCCTGGAGTGGGCTAGGGGGTGAAGCTTTCTTT. This encodes CAWSGLGGEAFF. Using reference TRBV30 and TRBJ1-1 for the parts outside the CDR3, the full variable domain is SQTIHQWPATLVQPVGSPLSLECTVEGTSNPNLYWYRQAAGRGLQLLFYSVGIGQISSEVPQNLSASRPQDRQFILSSKKLLLSDSGFYLCAWSGLGGEAFFGQGTRLTVV.

This clone showed up just a few times. This chain connects TRBV6-1 to TRBJ1-1, with 7 bases lining up with TRBD1. The CDR3 is 17 residues long. The V gene end was trimmed by 4 bases and the J gene end by 0 bases; junction bases not matched to a gene: 11. Germline V gives CDR1 MNHNS, CDR2 SASEGT. DNA of the CDR3: TGTGCCAGCAGTGGTGGCAGGGGGTTCCCCATGAACACTGAAGCTTTCTTT. It yields the protein CASSGGRGFPMNTEAFF.

V is TRBV30 and J is TRBJ2-7; D possibly corresponds to TRBD2 (5 bases). Trimming stripped 4 bases from V and 0 bases from J, with 13 bases between. Germline-derived CDR1 and CDR2 are GTSNPN and SVGIG (reference sequence). The CDR3 covers 14 residues. This CDR3 reads CAWIEPGSSYEQYF. The CDR3 nucleotides are TGTGCCTGGATTGAACCGGGAAGCTCCTACGAGCAGTACTTC. The complete variable domain, with remaining parts taken from reference TRBV30 and TRBJ2-7, reads SQTIHQWPATLVQPVGSPLSLECTVEGTSNPNLYWYRQAAGRGLQLLFYSVGIGQISSEVPQNLSASRPQDRQFILSSKKLLLSDSGFYLCAWIEPGSSYEQYFGPGTRLTVT.

The chain uses TRBV29-1 and TRBJ2-7; 12 bases line up with TRBD2. With V trimmed by 1 base and J by 4 bases, 5 bases remained unmatched. The CDR3 contains 15 residues. Germline loops: CDR1 SQVTM, CDR2 ANQGSEA. Here the CDR3 DNA reads TGCAGCGTTGAAGGACGGACTAGCGGGACTTACGAGCAGTACTTC. Protein sequence: CSVEGRTSGTYEQYF.

V gene TRBV27 combines with J gene TRBJ1-1; a possible D gene is TRBD1 (6 bases). Trimming removed 6 bases from V and 3 bases from J, with 17 bases in between. CDR3 size: 15 residues. Germline lookup yields CDR1 MNHEY and CDR2 SMNVEV (reference sequence). In DNA form, the CDR3 reads TGTGCCAGCAGAGCCGGGGGGCTAGGGGACACTGAAGCTTTCTTT. Protein product: CASRAGGLGDTEAFF.

J is TRBJ1-2 and V is TRBV28; 7 nucleotides align to TRBD1. In germline, CDR1 is MDHEN, CDR2 SYDVKM. Unmatched junction bases numbered 16, after V lost 6 bases and J lost 3 bases. This CDR3 spans 17 amino acids. The CDR3: CASSPGTAGWGYYGYTF. CDR3 sequence (DNA): TGTGCCAGCAGCCCGGGGACAGCCGGCTGGGGTTACTATGGCTACACCTTC.

The rearrangement links TRBV5-4 to TRBJ2-1; TRBD2 is a possible D gene (6 bases). Trimming left V 0 bases short and J 0 bases short, with 10 bases between. CDR1 and CDR2 from the germline V gene are SGHNT and YYREEE (reference sequence). The CDR3 has 16 amino acids. DNA of the CDR3: TGTGCCAGCAGCTTGGAGCGGGCAGGCTCCTACAATGAGCAGTTCTTC. It is translated as CASSLERAGSYNEQFF.

The chain links TRBV18 to TRBJ2-2; TRBD1 aligns across 10 bases. V was clipped by 4 bases and J by 4 bases; unmatched bases: 6. CDR3 length: 16 amino acids. CDR1 and CDR2 (germline): KGHSH, LQKENI. The CDR3 loop reads CASSRRTGGSTGELFF. The CDR3 nucleotides read TGTGCCAGCTCACGACGGACAGGGGGAAGCACCGGGGAGCTGTTTTTT.

CDR3 coding DNA: TGTGCCAGCTCACCCTTCCGGGGGGGCTCCTATAATTCACCCCTCCACTTT. This encodes CASSPFRGGSYNSPLHF. V gene TRBV18 combines with J gene TRBJ1-6; tentatively, D is TRBD1 (5 bases). Germline V CDR1 and CDR2: KGHSH, LQKENI. Trimming took 3 bases from V and 0 from J, leaving 12 bases between them. The CDR3 totals 17 residues.

This chain's CDR3 is CASSPGDSHNEQFF. Written as DNA, the CDR3 is TGTGCCAGCAGTCCAGGGGACAGCCACAATGAGCAGTTCTTC. The V call is TRBV25-1, the J call TRBJ2-1; TRBD1 matches 7 bases. The CDR3 covers 14 residues. CDR1 and CDR2 (germline): MGHDK, SYGVNS. Losses at the gene ends were 5 bases for V and 5 bases for J; bases not matched to a gene: 6.

This sequence joins TRBV19 and TRBJ1-5; D is unresolved. The CDR3 loop spans 14 amino acids. Germline V lookup: CDR1 LNHDA, CDR2 SQIVND (reference sequence). The V end lost 7 bases, the J end lost 3 bases, and 13 bases lay between the germline ends. This CDR3 is CASTEGGLNQPQHF. The CDR3 DNA sequence: TGTGCCAGTACTGAAGGCGGACTCAATCAGCCCCAGCATTTT.

This clone was seen just once. The genes are TRBV10-3 and TRBJ2-2, with TRBD1 identical over 11 bases. Germline V gives CDR1 ENHRY, CDR2 SYGVKD. Unmatched junction bases numbered 4, after V lost 7 bases and J lost 0 bases. The CDR3 loop spans 16 amino acids. The DNA for the CDR3 is TGTGCCATCAAAGGGGGACAGGGGGCGAACACCGGGGAGCTGTTTTTT. It translates to CAIKGGQGANTGELFF.

CDR3 amino acids: CASSVSGYGNTIYF. The CDR3 nucleotides are TGTGCCAGCAGCGTTTCAGGGTATGGAAACACCATATATTTT. V gene TRBV9 combines with J gene TRBJ1-3; D is perhaps TRBD1 (5 bases). V lost 2 bases to trimming and J lost 3 bases, with 9 bases between them. This CDR3 contains 14 residues. Germline V gene sequence: CDR1 SGDLS, CDR2 YYNGEE.

V is TRBV5-1 and J is TRBJ2-7; unclear D gene. The CDR3 consists of 13 residues. The V end lost 4 bases, the J end lost 1 base, and 9 bases lay between the germline ends. Germline CDR1 reads SGHRS; CDR2 reads YFSETQ. CDR3: CASSPTSSYEQYF. CDR3 bases: TGCGCCAGCAGCCCTACTTCGTCCTACGAGCAGTACTTC.

In this sample, this clone turned up once. For the CDR3, the DNA is TGTGCCAGCAGCCTGGGGACAGCCAATTCACCCCTCCACTTT. Its protein is CASSLGTANSPLHF. The rearrangement links TRBV14 to TRBJ1-6; TRBD1 aligns across 7 bases. With 4 bases clipped from V and 7 bases from J, the junction kept 4 bases outside the gene matches. The CDR3 sequence is 14 residues long. CDR1 and CDR2 (germline): SGHDN, FVKESK.

The chain carries TRBV21-1 and TRBJ1-5. TRBV21-1 has pseudogene status. CDR3 length: 17 amino acids. The CDR3 spells CASSKRGGRSWSQPQHF. CDR3 nucleotide sequence: TGTGCCAGCAGCAAAAGGGGGGGACGGTCTTGGTCCCAGCCCCAGCATTTT.

V and J are TRBV11-3 and TRBJ1-1; D is uncertain. The CDR3 covers 15 residues. The V and J ends lost 1 base and 3 bases respectively, with 12 bases between them. Germline CDR1 SGHNT, CDR2 YENEEA. The CDR3 coding sequence is TGTGCCAGCAGCTTAGGTGTTAGCGGCGACACTGAAGCTTTCTTT. Protein sequence: CASSLGVSGDTEAFF.

In regard to this clone: Other DNA variants within this sample encode the same CDR3. V gene TRBV5-1 combines with J gene TRBJ2-3, with D unresolved. Deletions cut 0 bases from V and 0 bases from J, with 5 bases between. The CDR3 is made up of 14 amino acids. Germline V gives CDR1 SGHRS, CDR2 YFSETQ. The chain's CDR3 is CASSLDSSTDTQYF. CDR3 DNA: TGCGCCAGCAGCTTGGACAGTAGCACAGATACGCAGTATTTT.

The chain combines TRBV6-1 with TRBJ2-7; D gene uncertain. Germline V gene lookup returns CDR1 MNHNS and CDR2 SASEGT. The CDR3 is 14 amino acids. V lost 3 bases and J lost 0, with 9 bases in between. The CDR3 sequence: CASSEELNSYEQYF. CDR3 DNA: TGTGCCAGCAGTGAGGAACTAAACTCCTACGAGCAGTACTTC.